These 17 T cell receptor beta chains came from one sample sequenced in a study of blood T cell repertoires in COVID-19. Method: immunoSEQ multiplex PCR; TCRdb's copy keeps in-frame clones and lacks some. The sample lists approximately 30,000 clones; about 89% were seen once. Sequenced input: peripheral blood. These TCRs come from a human donor in a cohort sampled during active COVID-19.

The chain couples TRBV13 to TRBJ2-7; 8 bases are a match to TRBD1. The trim removed 0 bases at V and 3 bases at J, leaving 4 bases unmatched. Germline values: CDR1 PRHDT, CDR2 FYEKMQ (reference sequence). The CDR3 contains 15 residues. The CDR3 reads CASSLGTGAIYEQYF. The DNA for the CDR3 is TGTGCCAGCAGCTTAGGGACAGGGGCAATCTACGAGCAGTACTTC.

The chain links TRBV6-5 to TRBJ1-2, with 9 positions matching TRBD1. V shed 7 bases and J 4 bases; nucleotides not matched to a gene: 4. The CDR3 runs to 13 residues. CDR1 MNHEY and CDR2 SVGAGI come from the germline V gene. This chain's CDR3 is CASNSGQGYGYTF. Written as DNA, the CDR3 is TGTGCCAGCAACTCGGGACAGGGCTATGGCTACACCTTC.

The chain carries TRBV7-3 and TRBJ2-2; D unclear. V lost 4 bases and J lost 5, with 8 bases in between. The germline gives CDR1 SGHTA, CDR2 FQGTGA. The CDR3 runs 13 residues. The CDR3 reads CASSSQYTGELFF. The CDR3 nucleotides read TGTGCCAGCAGCTCCCAGTATACCGGGGAGCTGTTTTTT.

The chain links TRBV2 to TRBJ1-1; TRBD1 might be the D (5 bases). The CDR3 has 16 residues. V lost 2 bases and J lost 11, with 24 bases in between. Germline V gives CDR1 SNHLY, CDR2 FYNNEI. CDR3 DNA sequence: TGTGCCAGCAGTGAAAGAGGCCGGGCTCGGGGGACGGGTGCTTTCTTT. Translation: CASSERGRARGTGAFF.

The genes are TRBV4-1 and TRBJ1-2, with no clear D. The CDR3 is 17 amino acids. V lost 1 base and J 2 bases, leaving 17 bases between the germline ends. Germline CDR1 reads MGHRA; CDR2 reads YSYEKL. The CDR3, as DNA: TGCGCCAGCAGCCAAGTAATCTCCCGCCGAGGGAACTATGGCTACACCTTC. It translates to CASSQVISRRGNYGYTF.

The CDR3 nucleotides read TGTGCCAGCAGTTCGACAGGGTTGTATGGCTACACCTTC. Its translation is CASSSTGLYGYTF. This chain joins TRBV28 and TRBJ1-2; 7 bases are shared with TRBD1. The CDR3 is made up of 13 amino acids. Germline lookup yields CDR1 MDHEN and CDR2 SYDVKM. V was pared by 4 bases and J by 5 bases, with 4 bases of the junction left unmatched.

This chain uses TRBV9 with TRBJ2-2, with a tentative D call TRBD1 (6 bases). The CDR3 is made up of 16 amino acids. Trimming took off 0 bases at V and 0 bases at J, with 9 bases between the two ends. CDR1 and CDR2 (germline): SGDLS, YYNGEE. This chain's CDR3 is CASSVVWGPNTGELFF. The CDR3 DNA follows: TGTGCCAGCAGCGTAGTGTGGGGGCCGAACACCGGGGAGCTGTTTTTT.

The chain has TRBV19 and TRBJ1-3, with no clear D. Germline CDR1 is LNHDA and CDR2 is SQIVND (reference sequence). The CDR3 covers 14 residues. The germline V and J ends were trimmed by 5 bases and 0 bases, with 8 bases remaining between them. As DNA, the CDR3 is TGTGCCAGTAGTTTTCCGCGCTCTGGAAACACCATATATTTT. Translation: CASSFPRSGNTIYF. Drawing the rest from reference TRBV19 and TRBJ1-3, the complete variable domain is DGGITQSPKYLFRKEGQNVTLSCEQNLNHDAMYWYRQDPGQGLRLIYYSQIVNDFQKGDIAEGYSVSREKKESFPLTVTSAQKNPTAFYLCASSFPRSGNTIYFGEGSWLTVV.

The J gene is TRBJ1-2, the V gene TRBV12-3 or TRBV12-4; TRBD1 matches at 10 bases. V gave up 5 bases and J gave up 5 bases; unmatched junction bases: 2. The CDR3 extends over 13 amino acids. The CDR3: CASSQGQGYGYTF. The CDR3 nucleotides read TGTGCCAGCAGTCAGGGACAGGGGTATGGCTACACCTTC.

This clone came up once. The V gene is TRBV2, the J gene TRBJ2-3, with 9 bases matching TRBD2. Germline assignment: CDR1 SNHLY and CDR2 FYNNEI. The CDR3 runs 14 residues. The J segment lost 4 bases and the V segment lost 6 bases, leaving 5 bases of the junction unmatched. The DNA for the CDR3 is TGTGCCAGCAGCGGTAGCGGGGGCCCAGATACGCAGTATTTT. Amino acids: CASSGSGGPDTQYF. The variable domain in full, completed from reference TRBV2 and TRBJ2-3, reads EPEVTQTPSHQVTQMGQEVILRCVPISNHLYFYWYRQILGQKVEFLVSFYNNEISEKSEIFDDQFSVERPDGSNFTLKIRSTKLEDSAMYFCASSGSGGPDTQYFGPGTRLTVL.

The rearrangement joins TRBV7-2 to TRBJ1-2; 7 bases map to TRBD1. CDR1 SGHTA and CDR2 FQGNSA come from the germline V gene. The CDR3 loop spans 15 amino acids. With V trimmed by 5 bases and J by 3 bases, 9 bases remained unmatched. In DNA, the CDR3 is TGTGCCAGCAGCCGGGACAGCGATCCTTACTATGGCTACACCTTC. Protein sequence: CASSRDSDPYYGYTF.

The chain carries TRBV7-3 and TRBJ2-7; a weak D match, TRBD1 (6 bases). V was cut by 5 bases and J by 2 bases, with 13 bases left in between. This CDR3 comprises 14 residues. Germline V CDR1 and CDR2: SGHTA, FQGTGA. The CDR3 region is CASSPGQRAYEQYF. The CDR3 region has the DNA TGTGCCAGCAGCCCTGGACAGAGAGCCTACGAGCAGTACTTC.

Note on this clone: The junction and the germline gene differ at one end; a read error may be behind it. J is TRBJ1-5 and V is TRBV9; a possible D gene is TRBD1 (6 bases). In germline, CDR1 is SGDLS, CDR2 YYNGEE. The CDR3 totals 12 residues. CDR3: CRNRVGNQPQHF. The CDR3 bases are TGCCGAAACAGGGTTGGCAATCAGCCCCAGCATTTT.

This sequence joins TRBV4-1 and TRBJ2-7, with 7 bases lining up with TRBD2. The V segment lost 4 bases and the J segment 0 bases; nucleotides outside the gene matches: 6. Per the germline V gene, CDR1 is MGHRA and CDR2 is YSYEKL. The CDR3 totals 15 residues. This CDR3 is CASSPGRGSSYEQYF. The CDR3 coding sequence is TGCGCCAGCAGCCCAGGGCGGGGGAGCTCCTACGAGCAGTACTTC.

This clone is termed medium-sized. V and J are TRBV12-2 and TRBJ1-4. TRBV12-2 has pseudogene status. The CDR3 runs to 18 residues. The CDR3 DNA is TGTGCAAGTCGCTTACTCTGCGGGAGGAGGGAGGGGGATGAAAAACTGTTTTTT. Translated, it gives CASRLLCGRREGDEKLFF.

This clone was seen a single time. This chain links TRBV27 with TRBJ1-6, with 7 bases lining up with TRBD1. J lost 9 bases, V lost 6 bases, and 14 bases had no gene match. Germline V gene data show CDR1 as MNHEY and CDR2 as SMNVEV (reference sequence). CDR3 length equals 16 residues. The CDR3 loop is CASSTPLGTVISPLHF. CDR3 in DNA: TGTGCCAGCAGCACTCCCCTCGGGACAGTAATTTCACCCCTCCACTTT.

This clone was observed once. The chain carries TRBV27 and TRBJ2-5; TRBD2 matches at 8 bases. Germline trimming cut 2 bases from V and 7 bases from J; bases unmatched to any gene: 12. This CDR3 comprises 16 residues. CDR1 and CDR2 (germline): MNHEY, SMNVEV (reference sequence). DNA for the CDR3: TGTGCCAGCAGTTTAGGGGCTAGCGGGTCGCGAGGGACCCAGTACTTC. Its translation: CASSLGASGSRGTQYF.